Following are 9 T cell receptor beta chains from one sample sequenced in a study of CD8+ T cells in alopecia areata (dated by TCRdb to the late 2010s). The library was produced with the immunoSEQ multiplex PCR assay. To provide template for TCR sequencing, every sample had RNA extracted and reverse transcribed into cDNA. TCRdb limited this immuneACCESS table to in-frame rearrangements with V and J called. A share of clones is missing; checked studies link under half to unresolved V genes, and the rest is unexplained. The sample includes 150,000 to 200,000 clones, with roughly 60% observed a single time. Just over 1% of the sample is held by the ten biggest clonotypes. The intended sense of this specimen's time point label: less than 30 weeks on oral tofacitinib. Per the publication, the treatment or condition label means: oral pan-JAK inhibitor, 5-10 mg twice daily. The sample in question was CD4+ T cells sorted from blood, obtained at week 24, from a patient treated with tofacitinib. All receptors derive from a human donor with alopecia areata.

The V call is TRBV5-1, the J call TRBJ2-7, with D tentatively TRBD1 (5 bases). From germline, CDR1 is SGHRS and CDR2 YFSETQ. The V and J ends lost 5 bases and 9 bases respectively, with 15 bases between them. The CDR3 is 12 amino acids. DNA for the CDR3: TGCGCCAGCAGTGTAATGCAGGGCCGGCAGTACTTC. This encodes CASSVMQGRQYF.

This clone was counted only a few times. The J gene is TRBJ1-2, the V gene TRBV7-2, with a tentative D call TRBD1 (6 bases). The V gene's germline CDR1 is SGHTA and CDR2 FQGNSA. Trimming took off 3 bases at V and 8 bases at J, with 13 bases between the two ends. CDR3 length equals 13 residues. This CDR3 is CASSFRGAEGYTF. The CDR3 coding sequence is TGTGCCAGCAGCTTCAGGGGTGCAGAGGGCTACACCTTC.

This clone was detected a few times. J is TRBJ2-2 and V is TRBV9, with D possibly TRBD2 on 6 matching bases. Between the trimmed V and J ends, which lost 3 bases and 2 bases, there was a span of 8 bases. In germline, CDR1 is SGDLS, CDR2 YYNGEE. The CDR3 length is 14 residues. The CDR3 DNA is TGTGCCAGCAGCGCGGGACTTAACACCGGGGAGCTGTTTTTT. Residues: CASSAGLNTGELFF.

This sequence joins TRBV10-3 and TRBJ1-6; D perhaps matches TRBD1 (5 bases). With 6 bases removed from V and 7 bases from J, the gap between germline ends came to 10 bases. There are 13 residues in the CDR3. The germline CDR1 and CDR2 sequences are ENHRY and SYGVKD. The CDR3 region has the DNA TGTGCCATCAGGCGGGGCTCAAATTCACCCCTCCACTTT. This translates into CAIRRGSNSPLHF.

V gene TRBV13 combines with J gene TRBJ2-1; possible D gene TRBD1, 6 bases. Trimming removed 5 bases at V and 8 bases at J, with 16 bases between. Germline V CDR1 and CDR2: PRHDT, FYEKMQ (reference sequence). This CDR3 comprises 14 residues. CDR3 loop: CASSARTAGDEQFF. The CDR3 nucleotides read TGTGCCAGCAGCGCCCGGACAGCCGGCGATGAGCAGTTCTTC.

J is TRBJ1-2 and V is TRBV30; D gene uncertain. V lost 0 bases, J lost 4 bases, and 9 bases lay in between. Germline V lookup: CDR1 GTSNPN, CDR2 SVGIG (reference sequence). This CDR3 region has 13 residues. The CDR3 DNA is TGTGCCTGGAGTGTAGACTCGCTCTATGGCTACACCTTC. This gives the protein CAWSVDSLYGYTF. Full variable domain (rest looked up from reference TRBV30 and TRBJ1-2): SQTIHQWPATLVQPVGSPLSLECTVEGTSNPNLYWYRQAAGRGLQLLFYSVGIGQISSEVPQNLSASRPQDRQFILSSKKLLLSDSGFYLCAWSVDSLYGYTFGSGTRLTVV.

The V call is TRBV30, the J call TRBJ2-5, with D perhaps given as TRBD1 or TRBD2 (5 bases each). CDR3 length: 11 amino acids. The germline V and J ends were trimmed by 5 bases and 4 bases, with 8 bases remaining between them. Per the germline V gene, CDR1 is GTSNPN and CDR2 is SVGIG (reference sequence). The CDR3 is CAWGGTETQYF. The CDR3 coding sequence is TGTGCCTGGGGGGGTACAGAGACCCAGTACTTC. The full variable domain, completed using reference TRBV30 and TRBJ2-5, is SQTIHQWPATLVQPVGSPLSLECTVEGTSNPNLYWYRQAAGRGLQLLFYSVGIGQISSEVPQNLSASRPQDRQFILSSKKLLLSDSGFYLCAWGGTETQYFGPGTRLLVL.

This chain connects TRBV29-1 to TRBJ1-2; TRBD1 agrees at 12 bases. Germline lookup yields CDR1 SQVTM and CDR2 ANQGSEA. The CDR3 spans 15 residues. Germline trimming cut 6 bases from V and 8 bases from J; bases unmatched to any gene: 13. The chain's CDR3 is CSVQQPGQGALGYTF. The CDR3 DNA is TGCAGCGTCCAACAGCCGGGACAGGGGGCGTTGGGCTACACCTTC. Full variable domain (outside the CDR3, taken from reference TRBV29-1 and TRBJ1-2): SAVISQKPSRDICQRGTSLTIQCQVDSQVTMMFWYRQQPGQSLTLIATANQGSEATYESGFVIDKFPISRPNLTFSTLTVSNMSPEDSSIYLCSVQQPGQGALGYTFGSGTRLTVV.

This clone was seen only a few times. The CDR3 nucleotides are TGTGCCAGCAGCTTAGGGACTAGCGACAATGAGCAGTTCTTC. This sequence encodes CASSLGTSDNEQFF. This rearrangement joins TRBV13 to TRBJ2-1, with 8 bases lining up with TRBD2. After removal of 0 bases from V and 5 bases from J, the junction contained 0 bases not matched to a gene. Germline CDR1 reads PRHDT; CDR2 reads FYEKMQ (reference sequence). This CDR3 contains 14 residues.